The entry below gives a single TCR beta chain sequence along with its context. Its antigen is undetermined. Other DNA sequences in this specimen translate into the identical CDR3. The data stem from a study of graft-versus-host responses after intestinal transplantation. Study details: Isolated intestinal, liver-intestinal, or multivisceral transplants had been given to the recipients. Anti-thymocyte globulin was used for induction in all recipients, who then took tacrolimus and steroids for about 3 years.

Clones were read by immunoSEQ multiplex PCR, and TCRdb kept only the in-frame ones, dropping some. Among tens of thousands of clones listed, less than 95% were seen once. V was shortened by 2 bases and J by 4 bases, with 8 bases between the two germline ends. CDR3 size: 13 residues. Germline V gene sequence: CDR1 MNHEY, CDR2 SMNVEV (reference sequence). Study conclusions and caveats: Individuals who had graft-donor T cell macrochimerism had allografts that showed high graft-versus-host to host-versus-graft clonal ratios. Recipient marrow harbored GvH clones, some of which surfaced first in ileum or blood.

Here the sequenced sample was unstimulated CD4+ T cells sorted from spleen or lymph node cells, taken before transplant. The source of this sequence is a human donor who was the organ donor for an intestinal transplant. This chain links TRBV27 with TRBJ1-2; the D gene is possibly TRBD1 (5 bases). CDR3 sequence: CASSLAGGYGYTF. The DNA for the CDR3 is TGTGCCAGCAGTTTAGCGGGGGGCTATGGCTACACCTTC.